This entry lists 28 T cell receptor beta chains sequenced from one sample in a study of blood T cell repertoires in COVID-19. Assay used: immunoSEQ multiplex PCR; TCRdb lists only in-frame clones, some missing. Among roughly 410,000 clones listed, approximately 87% were seen once. Sequencing was performed on peripheral blood. All receptors come from an older woman with COVID-19, enrolled during active disease.

V usage is TRBV18 and J usage is TRBJ1-1; 8 bases are a match to TRBD1. From germline, CDR1 is KGHSH and CDR2 LQKENI. CDR3 length: 14 amino acids. V lost 6 bases, J lost 0 bases, and 3 bases stayed unmatched. The CDR3 region is CASSKDRVNTEAFF. CDR3 bases: TGTGCCAGCTCGAAGGACAGGGTGAACACTGAAGCTTTCTTT.

V and J are TRBV4-1 and TRBJ2-5, with 9 positions matching TRBD2. CDR3 length: 17 residues. The J segment lost 4 bases and the V segment lost 0 bases, leaving 9 bases of the junction unmatched. Germline V lookup: CDR1 MGHRA, CDR2 YSYEKL. The CDR3 sequence is CASSQESGGGARETQYF. The CDR3 DNA reads as TGCGCCAGCAGCCAAGAATCGGGCGGGGGGGCTAGAGAGACCCAGTACTTC.

The chain combines TRBV28 with TRBJ1-3; D unresolved. The CDR3 is made up of 12 amino acids. V lost 3 bases, J lost 3 bases, and 3 bases lay in between. Germline-derived CDR1 and CDR2 are MDHEN and SYDVKM. The CDR3 protein is CASSFRGNTIYF. The CDR3 DNA reads TGTGCCAGCAGTTTTCGTGGAAACACCATATATTTT.

The rearrangement links TRBV5-1 to TRBJ2-1, with TRBD1 matching over 8 bases. This CDR3 has 14 residues. Trimming took 4 bases from V and 5 from J; bases not matched to a gene: 5. Germline V gives CDR1 SGHRS, CDR2 YFSETQ. CDR3 coding DNA: TGCGCCAGCAGCGCGCGGGACAGGCACAATGAGCAGTTCTTC. This codes for CASSARDRHNEQFF.

The chain recombines TRBV18 with TRBJ2-1, with TRBD1 identical over 8 bases. This CDR3 has 14 residues. CDR1 and CDR2 from the germline V gene are KGHSH and LQKENI. V gave up 3 bases and J gave up 7 bases; unmatched junction bases: 5. CDR3 nucleotides: TGTGCCAGCTCACCGAAGACAGGGGAGAATGAGCAGTTCTTC. This translates into CASSPKTGENEQFF.

V gene TRBV2 combines with J gene TRBJ2-5; 8 bases match TRBD2. V lost 5 bases to trimming and J lost 2 bases; unmatched junction nucleotides: 13. The CDR3 is 17 amino acids. Germline CDR1 SNHLY, CDR2 FYNNEI. For the CDR3, the DNA is TGTGCCAGCAGTAAGGACCGGGGCGGGGGGTTTCAAGAGACCCAGTACTTC. Protein product: CASSKDRGGGFQETQYF. The variable domain in full, with the rest retrieved from reference TRBV2 and TRBJ2-5, is EPEVTQTPSHQVTQMGQEVILRCVPISNHLYFYWYRQILGQKVEFLVSFYNNEISEKSEIFDDQFSVERPDGSNFTLKIRSTKLEDSAMYFCASSKDRGGGFQETQYFGPGTRLLVL.

This sequence joins TRBV6-5 and TRBJ2-1, with 8 positions matching TRBD1. This CDR3 has 15 amino acids. Germline loops: CDR1 MNHEY, CDR2 SVGAGI. V was clipped by 0 bases and J by 5 bases; unmatched bases: 3. The CDR3 spells CASSYSYRGNNEQFF. The DNA of the CDR3 is TGTGCCAGCAGTTACTCATACAGGGGGAACAATGAGCAGTTCTTC.

The chain recombines TRBV30 with TRBJ1-1; D gene unclear. The CDR3 runs to 14 residues. V gave up 0 bases and J gave up 7 bases, with 15 bases separating them. Germline CDR1 is GTSNPN and CDR2 is SVGIG (reference sequence). As DNA, the CDR3 is TGTGCCTGGAGTGTACTATGGGGAGCGGGTGAAGCTTTCTTT. It translates to CAWSVLWGAGEAFF.

This sequence joins TRBV5-1 and TRBJ1-6; D might be TRBD1 (5 bases). Germline V gene data show CDR1 as SGHRS and CDR2 as YFSETQ. V was clipped by 4 bases and J by 7 bases, with 9 bases between them. There are 13 residues in the CDR3. The CDR3 sequence: CASSRDRNSPLHF. For the CDR3, the DNA is TGCGCCAGCAGCCGCGACAGAAATTCACCCCTCCACTTT. The full variable domain, with the rest looked up from reference TRBV5-1 and TRBJ1-6, is KAGVTQTPRYLIKTRGQQVTLSCSPISGHRSVSWYQQTPGQGLQFLFEYFSETQRNKGNFPGRFSGRQFSNSRSEMNVSTLELGDSALYLCASSRDRNSPLHFGNGTRLTVT.

The chain employs TRBV6-5 and TRBJ2-7; 9 nucleotides match TRBD2. The ends lost 6 bases at V and 3 bases at J; junction bases unmatched: 9. The germline V gene encodes CDR1 MNHEY and CDR2 SVGAGI. The CDR3 contains 15 residues. The CDR3 here is CASRTSGGPNYEQYF. CDR3 in DNA: TGTGCCAGCAGGACGAGCGGGGGGCCAAACTACGAGCAGTACTTC.

The V call is TRBV11-2, the J call TRBJ1-3; 7 nucleotides agree with TRBD1. Germline V gene data show CDR1 as SGHAT and CDR2 as FQNNGV. This CDR3 has 17 amino acids. V lost 6 bases, J lost 0 bases, and 11 bases stayed unmatched. CDR3 region: CASSRGPGQSSGNTIYF. The CDR3 DNA follows: TGTGCCAGCAGTCGTGGCCCGGGACAGAGCTCTGGAAACACCATATATTTT.

The chain links TRBV2 to TRBJ2-5; 7 bases align to TRBD1. The trim removed 1 base at V and 5 bases at J, leaving 10 bases unmatched. CDR1 and CDR2 from the germline V gene are SNHLY and FYNNEI. The CDR3 extends over 16 amino acids. CDR3 coding DNA: TGTGCCAGCAGTGAAGGGGGCACAGGGGTGAAGGAGACCCAGTACTTC. Protein: CASSEGGTGVKETQYF.

The gene calls are TRBV27 and TRBJ1-2; the D gene is possibly TRBD1 (5 bases). The CDR3 totals 17 residues. The V and J ends lost 5 bases and 5 bases respectively, with 24 bases between them. Germline CDR1 and CDR2: MNHEY and SMNVEV (reference sequence). The CDR3 nucleotides read TGTGCCAGCAGTGAATTTGGGGGAGGGGCTCGATCTTATGGCTACACCTTC. This translates into CASSEFGGGARSYGYTF.

V is TRBV3-1 (or the pseudogene TRBV3-2) and J is TRBJ1-5; D not certain. Deletions cut 4 bases from V and 2 bases from J, with 12 bases between. Germline lookup yields CDR1 LGHDT and CDR2 YNNKEL (reference sequence). The CDR3 consists of 15 residues. The CDR3 bases are TGTGCCAGCAGCCGCTCCGAGGCAGGCAATCAGCCCCAGCATTTT. Its translation is CASSRSEAGNQPQHF.

The chain couples TRBV28 to TRBJ2-2, with 9 bases that match TRBD2. This CDR3 contains 16 residues. Germline CDR1 MDHEN, CDR2 SYDVKM. Germline trimming cut 2 bases from V and 0 bases from J; bases unmatched to any gene: 1. The CDR3: CASSLGGGANTGELFF. CDR3 nucleotides: TGTGCCAGCAGTTTAGGCGGGGGGGCGAACACCGGGGAGCTGTTTTTT. The full variable domain, completed using reference TRBV28 and TRBJ2-2, is DVKVTQSSRYLVKRTGEKVFLECVQDMDHENMFWYRQDPGLGLRLIYFSYDVKMKEKGDIPEGYSVSREKKERFSLILESASTNQTSMYLCASSLGGGANTGELFFGEGSRLTVL.

J is TRBJ2-2 and V is TRBV5-6; D not resolved. The CDR3 extends over 14 amino acids. Looked up from germline, CDR1 is SGHDT and CDR2 is YYEEEE. Trimming removed 0 bases at V and 3 bases at J, with 6 bases between. CDR3 nucleotides: TGTGCCAGCAGCTTGGTACAGCACACCGGGGAGCTGTTTTTT. Residues: CASSLVQHTGELFF.

This chain uses TRBV27 with TRBJ1-5, with TRBD1 as a possible D gene (5 bases). Germline assignment: CDR1 MNHEY and CDR2 SMNVEV (reference sequence). CDR3 length equals 14 residues. V was trimmed by 2 bases and J by 10 bases, leaving 15 bases between them. The CDR3 loop reads CASSLGGIKIPQHF. CDR3 in DNA: TGTGCCAGCAGTTTAGGGGGGATTAAAATACCCCAGCATTTT.

This clone was recorded a few times. The genes are TRBV2 and TRBJ1-2; tentatively, D is TRBD1 (6 bases). CDR1 and CDR2 (germline): SNHLY, FYNNEI. This CDR3 is 13 amino acids long. Trimming stripped 2 bases from V and 8 bases from J, with 12 bases between. CDR3 DNA: TGTGCCAGCAGTGAAAGGCCAGGGGACGGCTACACCTTC. The encoded protein is CASSERPGDGYTF. Full variable domain (rest looked up from reference TRBV2 and TRBJ1-2): EPEVTQTPSHQVTQMGQEVILRCVPISNHLYFYWYRQILGQKVEFLVSFYNNEISEKSEIFDDQFSVERPDGSNFTLKIRSTKLEDSAMYFCASSERPGDGYTFGSGTRLTVV.

The chain combines TRBV18 with TRBJ2-7, with a possible D match to TRBD2 (5 bases). V lost 6 bases, J lost 2 bases, and 14 bases lay in between. This CDR3 region has 14 residues. The germline V gene encodes CDR1 KGHSH and CDR2 LQKENI. The CDR3 DNA is TGTGCCAGCTCGGCCGGCCCGGGGACCTACGAGCAGTACTTC. The encoded protein is CASSAGPGTYEQYF.

The chain employs TRBV14 and TRBJ2-5, with D uncertain. Germline CDR1 is SGHDN and CDR2 is FVKESK. The V gene lost 5 bases and the J gene lost 7 bases, with 14 bases spanning the gap. CDR3 size: 13 residues. CDR3 nucleotide sequence: TGTGCCAGCAGCGACTCACTATCCGGGACCCAGTACTTC. Translated: CASSDSLSGTQYF.

The chain has TRBV12-3 or TRBV12-4 and TRBJ1-2; a weak D match, TRBD1 (6 bases). V was pared by 6 bases and J by 13 bases, with 18 bases between. This CDR3 region has 12 residues. This chain's CDR3 is CASRATQGFGTF. Here the CDR3 DNA reads TGTGCCAGCAGGGCGACACAGGGTTTTGGCACCTTC.

This clone was seen more than once but under ten times. The V and J genes are TRBV18 and TRBJ1-4; the D gene is possibly TRBD1 (5 bases). Germline V gene data show CDR1 as KGHSH and CDR2 as LQKENI. V was shortened by 3 bases and J by 7 bases, with 9 bases between the two germline ends. The CDR3 has 13 amino acids. The CDR3 coding sequence is TGTGCCAGCTCACCGCCTCAGGGTGAAAAACTGTTTTTT. It is translated as CASSPPQGEKLFF.

V and J are TRBV7-2 and TRBJ2-1, with 14 bases aligning to TRBD2. This CDR3 spans 18 amino acids. V trimming: 4 bases; J trimming: 5 bases; junction bases outside the gene matches: 10. Germline V gene lookup returns CDR1 SGHTA and CDR2 FQGNSA. Here the CDR3 reads CASSSRTSGGLLHNEQFF. The CDR3 DNA sequence: TGTGCCAGCAGCTCGAGGACTAGCGGGGGGCTCTTGCACAATGAGCAGTTCTTC.

The chain couples TRBV3-1 (or the pseudogene TRBV3-2) to TRBJ1-3, with 7 bases that match TRBD1. With V trimmed by 4 bases and J by 4 bases, 7 bases remained unmatched. Germline V lookup: CDR1 LGHDT, CDR2 YNNKEL (reference sequence). The CDR3 length is 15 residues. The CDR3 DNA reads as TGTGCCAGCAGCCGGGGAACAGGGGCGGGAAACACCATATATTTT. The encoded protein is CASSRGTGAGNTIYF.

The V gene is TRBV5-6, the J gene TRBJ1-5; D is ambiguous. Per germline, CDR1 SGHDT and CDR2 YYEEEE. The ends were cut back, 4 bases at V and 3 bases at J, with 17 bases in the middle. This CDR3 has 16 residues. The CDR3 region is CASSRLGRGDNQPQHF. In DNA form, the CDR3 reads TGTGCCAGCAGCCGCTTGGGTCGCGGTGACAATCAGCCCCAGCATTTT.

CDR3 region: CASRGTGSGSEKLFF. Here the CDR3 DNA reads TGTGCCAGCAGGGGAACAGGGTCCGGTAGTGAAAAACTGTTTTTT. J is TRBJ1-4 and V is TRBV6-5, with D possibly being TRBD1 (6 bases). Between the trimmed V and J ends, which lost 6 bases and 7 bases, there was a span of 18 bases. The CDR3 contains 15 residues. CDR1 is MNHEY and CDR2 is SVGAGI in the germline V gene.

This clone was detected a few times. In DNA form, the CDR3 reads TGTGCCAGCAGTCCGTCTCAGGGAAGCTCCTATAATTCACCCCTCCACTTT. Amino acids: CASSPSQGSSYNSPLHF. J is TRBJ1-6 and V is TRBV27; maybe TRBD1 (5 bases). Looked up from germline, CDR1 is MNHEY and CDR2 is SMNVEV (reference sequence). V was pared by 5 bases and J by 0 bases, with 14 bases between. This CDR3 comprises 17 residues.

This chain joins TRBV28 and TRBJ2-1, with 11 positions matching TRBD2. The CDR3 is 17 residues long. Germline loops: CDR1 MDHEN, CDR2 SYDVKM. The junction had 10 bases not matched to a gene; V was cut back by 2 bases and J by 7 bases. The CDR3 DNA is TGTGCCAGCAGTTTAGGGAATAGCGGGGGGGCTTGGAATGAGCAGTTCTTC. As protein: CASSLGNSGGAWNEQFF. Full variable domain (remainder filled in from reference TRBV28 and TRBJ2-1): DVKVTQSSRYLVKRTGEKVFLECVQDMDHENMFWYRQDPGLGLRLIYFSYDVKMKEKGDIPEGYSVSREKKERFSLILESASTNQTSMYLCASSLGNSGGAWNEQFFGPGTRLTVL.